This T cell receptor beta chain was captured in a study of cytomegalovirus exposure and HLA in healthy donors (dated by TCRdb to 2016 to 2017). In terms of the full investigation: An earlier analysis of some 620 of the donors reported 276 Gb of sequence data and 90 million to 120 million unique TCR beta sequences obtained from approximately 180 million T cells. An early release that covered 640 HLA-typed donors contained about 300 gigabases of sequencing data and 70 million to 100 million unique TCR sequences. Among the roughly 390 genotyped donors, roughly 80% belonged to the genetic ancestry cluster associated with self-reported Caucasian donors. The study aimed to test whether cataloging public T cell receptors could reveal signatures of past pathogen exposure. The study profiled the T cell repertoires of 666 subjects by immunosequencing and related them to cytomegalovirus serostatus. In addition to the first cohort of approximately 670 subjects, a separate validation cohort of around 110 different subjects was used. The study combined high-throughput TCR immunosequencing, statistical association of individual TCRs with disease status, and machine learning to predict cytomegalovirus infection status. A later analysis re-analyzed previously published TCR beta repertoires from 650 to 800 donors and added high-resolution HLA genotyping to study TCR occurrence patterns. In the later analysis, no new phenotypic data were used to find candidate immune exposures; instead, reliance was placed on TCR beta sequences and their occurrence across donors. An earlier analysis of a few hundred of the donors applied high-throughput TCR beta sequencing to assess whether each TCR beta V gene segment acted as functional or pseudogenic. Alongside the repertoire data, information on donor age, sex, ethnicity and CMV serostatus was compiled. In a later genetic analysis, genome-wide SNP genotypes for about 55% of the 666 donors were used, and that subset was treated as a discovery cohort. Every repertoire in the discovery cohort had been generated on one and the same sequencing platform. Class I and class II HLA loci were covered by the typing at four-digit resolution. The number of typed donors differed by locus: 629-630 for A, B, C, DRB1 and DQB1; approximately 520 for DQA1; approximately 600 for DPA1; and about 450 for DPB1. Roughly 5 DR-DQ haplotypes were treated as single units for association and clustering because of strong linkage in the cohort. Across around 400 genotyped donors of the cohort, an average of about 240,000 unique TCR beta nucleotide sequences per donor were sequenced, and roughly a sixth of those sequences were non-productive. What the study reported, not specific to this receptor: The earlier analysis of nearly 600 of the donors excluded some 15 rarely observed V segments, including chromosome 9 orphons, because counts were too low. Assigning TCR associations to individual alleles was difficult when HLA alleles, especially DR and DQ, strongly co-occurred. The classifier was reported to diagnose cytomegalovirus status with high specificity and sensitivity in both the original cohort and the validation cohort. Because the 87-base-pair reads could not distinguish some IMGT-functional V segments, including TRBV6-2 and TRBV6-3, those segments were excluded. Roughly uniform sequencing depth across donors was assumed in presence/absence analyses, although this assumption may not hold. In the study, roughly 160 TCR beta chains were listed as associated with cytomegalovirus. The authors suggested that the approach could potentially be generalized to other disease states and immunological phenotypes. In an earlier analysis of about 540 of the donors, most TCR beta V segments were observed in productive rearrangements about 87% or about 30% of the time, broadly matching IMGT annotations. Compared with the roughly 700-donor mean, donors in an Asian-associated ancestry cluster had fewer N-insertions in productive TCRs, according to a later genetic analysis. According to a later analysis, most CMV-associated TCR beta chains appeared to be HLA-restricted, and the HLA associations seemed to be driven largely by CMV exposure. This cohort had only TCR beta chains sequenced, and the lack of alpha or paired-chain data limited which features could be detected. Because HLA typing was unavailable for some donors at each locus, only the typed subset was used in association tests. A further reported finding was that TCR beta sequences accurately predicted the HLA-A and HLA-B alleles for most subjects in the first cohort. Immune exposure information for the cohort was limited to CMV serostatus. In a later analysis, some 18,000 TCR beta sequences were associated with specific HLA alleles at a false discovery rate of 0.05. In a later analysis, TCR association rates were found to vary across HLA loci, with the most associated TCRs seen for DRB1 alleles and the fewest for HLA-C alleles. A group of highly shared sequence variants was considered likely to be a technical artifact of the sequencing pipeline. Three of the identified cytomegalovirus-associated TCR beta chains were confirmed in vitro to be specific for cytomegalovirus antigens. In a later genetic analysis, a missense DCLRE1C variant was associated with V-gene and J-gene trimming of TCR beta chains, and the association was replicated in an independent cohort. Across donors, most TCR sequences were observed very rarely, whereas some public TCRs were present in many individuals. A later analysis reported that several top co-occurrence clusters appeared linked to parvovirus B19, influenza, CMV and Epstein-Barr virus. Linkage disequilibrium might explain the correlated functional status among segregating V segments, but an unknown experimental factor could not be ruled out. Compared with equally common non-associated chains, HLA-associated TCR beta chains in a later analysis were more clonally expanded and had lower generation probabilities.

Only one count was recorded for this clone. What this receptor recognizes is not known. The conserved closing phenylalanine or tryptophan is absent in this CDR3, likely reflecting a read error. The cohort was made up of roughly 670 healthy bone marrow donors. All cohort members were sampled while nominally healthy, although unrecorded immune exposures were likely present. The donor was CMV seronegative and belonged to the group of 350 or so seronegative cohort members. A peripheral blood sample was provided by each donor, and peripheral blood mononuclear cells were used for TCR beta sequencing. Genomic DNA was extracted from the blood cell samples with the Qiagen DNeasy Blood Extraction Kit. Library preparation employed the immunoSEQ multiplex PCR assay. A mixture of 60 forward primers for TCR Vbeta segments and 13 reverse primers for TCR Jbeta segments was used in the multiplex PCR. A multiplex PCR assay on genomic DNA amplified the CDR3 region of rearranged TCR beta genes. On the Illumina HiSeq System, the amplified TCR beta libraries were sequenced as 87-base-pair reads. The study's processing was this. In a later analysis, tens of millions of unique TCR beta chains were counted across the approximately 670 repertoires, and roughly 10 million of these chains were shared by at least two donors. Raw reads were error-corrected and collapsed into unique sequences by a nearest-neighbor algorithm in which closely related sequences were merged to remove PCR and sequencing errors. Alignment of CDR3 sequences to IMGT reference sequences was used to assign V, D and J gene segments. For a sequence to be retained, a match of at least six nucleotides to both a V gene segment and a J gene segment was required. Rearrangements were called productive when the CDR3 lacked stop codons and stayed in frame with V and J; all others were non-productive. CDR3 was defined by IMGT convention, running from the second conserved V-encoded cysteine to the conserved J-encoded phenylalanine. In an earlier analysis of roughly 580 of the donors, sequences lacking an unambiguous match to a single V gene segment were excluded. In an earlier analysis of some 590 of the donors, V segments were called functional above 56.7% productive rearrangements and were called segregating when the between-donor standard deviation exceeded 5%. A statistical classification framework was built to diagnose cytomegalovirus status from the catalog of TCR beta chain sequences. In a later analysis, V and J genes were assigned by comparing TCR nucleotide sequences against IMGT/GENE-DB human TR gene sequences. The TCRdist pipeline was used in a later analysis to assign CDR3 sequences and most-parsimonious VDJ recombination scenarios. In a later analysis, each TCR beta chain was defined by its CDR3 amino acid sequence together with its V-gene family, and reads lacking a unique V-gene family were excluded. To address suspected cross-contamination and a sequencing artifact, a later analysis removed roughly 640 highly shared, low-generation-probability nucleotide sequences. In a later analysis, a clonal expansion index for each public chain was calculated from normalized within-repertoire ranks of inferred template counts. Generation probabilities in a later analysis came from a VDJ recombination model fitted to out-of-frame rearrangements, and those results were checked against IGoR. Hypergeometric tests were used in a later analysis to score TCR-TCR, TCR-HLA and TCR-CMV co-occurrence, with a repertoire-size bias correction applied to the TCR pairs. In a later analysis, false discovery rates were estimated by permuting HLA or CMV assignments 20 times. In a later analysis, co-occurring TCRs were grouped using DBSCAN, and TCRdist sequence similarity was added for clustering within HLA-allele-positive subsets. For co-occurrence clustering, repertoires with fewer than 30,000 or more than 120,000 public chains were excluded, along with a handful of repertoires with anomalous nucleotide sharing. TCRdb stores this immuneACCESS table with in-frame sequences only. Part of the clones is absent; in the studies checked, under half of the shortfall reflects unresolved V genes, and no reason is known for the rest. V and J calls and clone size come straight from that table; D and trimming were deduced from the DNA. Across this sample there are 50,000 or so clones, with around 70% seen only once. Around 9.1% of the sample comes from the top ten.

At the junction V is shortened by 6 bases and J by 6 bases; bases outside the gene matches: 16. CDR1 and CDR2 are read off the germline V gene as MNHGY and SAAAGT. The CDR3 comprises 17 residues, both ends counted. Only the CDR3 part of the read is kept: 51 bases, read in frame from the first base. The sample taken for sequencing was PBMCs. This receptor was identified in a woman aged 50 to 60 in good health and CMV-seronegative. The chain was built from TRBV6-8 and TRBJ1-2, and 10 junction bases match TRBD1. Read as DNA, the sequence is TGTGCCAGCAGCCCTGAGGACAGGGGGTATGATAAGAATGGCTACACCGTC. This encodes CASSPEDRGYDKNGYTV.